The 12 T cell receptor beta chains presented below share a single source sample, sequenced in a study of cytomegalovirus exposure and HLA in healthy donors. The study ran its PCR with 60 Vbeta and 13 Jbeta primers. TCRdb keeps only in-frame clones here, not all; method: immunoSEQ multiplex PCR. This table has about 150,000 clones, about 74% appearing once. Sample: PBMCs. These receptors originate from a woman aged 40 to 49 in good health and CMV-seronegative.

The chain carries TRBV5-5 and TRBJ2-7; no definite D call. The CDR3 runs 13 residues. V was shortened by 3 bases and J by 4 bases, with 11 bases between the two germline ends. Germline values: CDR1 SGHKS, CDR2 YYEKEE (reference sequence). The CDR3 here is CASSYRMEYEQYF. DNA for the CDR3: TGTGCCAGCAGCTACCGGATGGAGTACGAGCAGTACTTC.

A single count supports this clone. V usage is TRBV10-3 and J usage is TRBJ1-4; TRBD1 aligns across 9 bases. V was clipped by 11 bases and J by 4 bases; unmatched bases: 8. The CDR3 consists of 14 residues. CDR1 is ENHRY, CDR2 SYGVKD, per germline. The CDR3 DNA is TGTGCCGCGGCCCGGGGACAGGGTAATGAAAAACTGTTTTTT. Translating it yields CAAARGQGNEKLFF.

V usage is TRBV11-3 and J usage is TRBJ2-1; no reliable D call. V lost 4 bases and J lost 0, with 10 bases in between. This CDR3 region has 15 residues. The germline V gene has CDR1 SGHNT and CDR2 YENEEA. CDR3 bases: TGTGCCAGCAGCTCCCGAGGCAGCTCCTACAATGAGCAGTTCTTC. Translated, it gives CASSSRGSSYNEQFF. Full variable domain (remainder filled in from reference TRBV11-3 and TRBJ2-1): EAGVVQSPRYKIIEKKQPVAFWCNPISGHNTLYWYLQNLGQGPELLIRYENEEAVDDSQLPKDRFSAERLKGVDSTLKIQPAELGDSAVYLCASSSRGSSYNEQFFGPGTRLTVL.

This chain links TRBV5-1 with TRBJ2-2, with D maybe TRBD1 (6 bases). The germline V and J ends were trimmed by 0 bases and 5 bases, with 11 bases remaining between them. Per germline, CDR1 SGHRS and CDR2 YFSETQ. The CDR3 runs to 15 residues. CDR3 DNA: TGCGCCAGCAGCTTGGAAATTCAGGGGACCGGGGAGCTGTTTTTT. This translates into CASSLEIQGTGELFF.

The rearrangement uses TRBV6-5 and TRBJ1-1; 7 nucleotides match TRBD1. J lost 11 bases, V lost 6 bases, and 15 bases had no gene match. The germline V gene has CDR1 MNHEY and CDR2 SVGAGI. This CDR3 contains 14 residues. The CDR3 sequence: CASSLVAQGEVAFF. DNA of the CDR3: TGTGCCAGCAGCCTCGTTGCCCAGGGGGAGGTTGCTTTCTTT.

This chain connects TRBV5-4 to TRBJ2-5; the match to TRBD1 covers 9 bases. Germline values: CDR1 SGHNT, CDR2 YYREEE (reference sequence). V trimming: 4 bases; J trimming: 1 base; junction bases outside the gene matches: 5. CDR3 length: 15 amino acids. This chain's CDR3 is CASSRQGDLQETQYF. CDR3 bases: TGTGCCAGCAGCCGACAGGGGGACCTCCAAGAGACCCAGTACTTC. The full variable domain, rest sourced from reference TRBV5-4 and TRBJ2-5, is ETGVTQSPTHLIKTRGQQVTLRCSSQSGHNTVSWYQQALGQGPQFIFQYYREEENGRGNFPPRFSGLQFPNYSSELNVNALELDDSALYLCASSRQGDLQETQYFGPGTRLLVL.

This chain joins TRBV5-1 and TRBJ2-2, with D possibly matching TRBD1 (5 bases). Trimming removed 4 bases from V and 0 bases from J, with 10 bases in between. The CDR3 loop spans 15 amino acids. CDR1 is SGHRS, CDR2 YFSETQ, per germline. The CDR3 DNA is TGCGCCAGCAGCCCGACAGTAACGAACACCGGGGAGCTGTTTTTT. It codes for CASSPTVTNTGELFF.

This chain connects TRBV5-6 to TRBJ1-1; D ambiguous. The CDR3 length is 14 residues. Deletions cut 2 bases from V and 6 bases from J, with 14 bases between. The V gene's germline CDR1 is SGHDT and CDR2 YYEEEE. CDR3 residues: CASSFESMSPEAFF. The CDR3 region has the DNA TGTGCCAGCAGCTTCGAATCTATGAGCCCTGAAGCTTTCTTT.

The chain carries TRBV5-8 and TRBJ1-4; 7 nucleotides line up with TRBD1. There are 15 residues in the CDR3. Germline CDR1 SGHTS, CDR2 YDEGEE. The V gene end was trimmed by 5 bases and the J gene end by 8 bases; junction bases not matched to a gene: 12. The CDR3 sequence is CASSYPTGMGEKLFF. The CDR3 DNA follows: TGTGCCAGCAGTTACCCGACAGGGATGGGGGAAAAACTGTTTTTT.

The chain employs TRBV6-1 and TRBJ1-1; unclear D gene. Trimming pared 2 bases from V and 7 bases from J, leaving 5 bases between. This CDR3 has 11 amino acids. CDR1 is MNHNS, CDR2 SASEGT, per germline. The CDR3 region is CASSELFEAFF. CDR3 nucleotide sequence: TGTGCCAGCAGTGAACTATTTGAAGCTTTCTTT.

The CDR3 reads CASSYSVARSGGYTF. In nucleotides, the CDR3 is TGTGCCAGCAGTTACTCGGTAGCCCGTTCTGGGGGCTACACCTTC. V gene TRBV6-5 combines with J gene TRBJ1-2; D not resolved. The V gene's germline CDR1 is MNHEY and CDR2 SVGAGI. The CDR3 loop spans 15 amino acids. The V end lost 0 bases, the J end lost 8 bases, and 16 bases lay between the germline ends.

The V gene is TRBV7-2, the J gene TRBJ2-1; 15 bases are a match to TRBD2. CDR3 size: 15 residues. CDR1 is SGHTA and CDR2 is FQGNSA in the germline V gene. V lost 10 bases, J lost 3 bases, and 4 bases stayed unmatched. The CDR3 sequence: CATRTSGGVYNEQFF. CDR3 sequence (DNA): TGTGCCACCAGGACTAGCGGGGGGGTCTACAATGAGCAGTTCTTC.